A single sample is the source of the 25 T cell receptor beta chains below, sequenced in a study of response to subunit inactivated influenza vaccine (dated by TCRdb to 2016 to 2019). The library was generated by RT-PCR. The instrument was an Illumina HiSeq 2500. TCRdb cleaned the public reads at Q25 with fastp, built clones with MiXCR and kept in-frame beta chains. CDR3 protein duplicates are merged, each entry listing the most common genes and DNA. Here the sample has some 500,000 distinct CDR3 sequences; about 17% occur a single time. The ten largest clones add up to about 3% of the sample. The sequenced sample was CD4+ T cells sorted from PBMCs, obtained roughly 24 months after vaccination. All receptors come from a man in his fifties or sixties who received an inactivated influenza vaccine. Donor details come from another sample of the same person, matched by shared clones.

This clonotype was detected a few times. This chain's CDR3 is CATSDFSGGGFVTQYF. CDR3 in DNA: TGTGCCACCAGTGATTTTTCCGGGGGCGGATTTGTGACCCAGTACTTC. This chain links TRBV24-1 with TRBJ2-5; either TRBD1 or TRBD2 may fit D (6 bases each). Trimming left V 1 base short and J 7 bases short, with 18 bases between. CDR3 length: 16 amino acids. CDR1 is KGHDR, CDR2 SFDVKD, per germline.

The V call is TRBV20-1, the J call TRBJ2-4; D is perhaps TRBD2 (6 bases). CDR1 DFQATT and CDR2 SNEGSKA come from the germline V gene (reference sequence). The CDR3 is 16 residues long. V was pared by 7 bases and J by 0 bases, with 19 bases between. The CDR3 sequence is CSGHPVPGVAKNIQYF. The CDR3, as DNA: TGCAGTGGCCACCCTGTTCCGGGGGTAGCCAAAAACATTCAGTACTTC.

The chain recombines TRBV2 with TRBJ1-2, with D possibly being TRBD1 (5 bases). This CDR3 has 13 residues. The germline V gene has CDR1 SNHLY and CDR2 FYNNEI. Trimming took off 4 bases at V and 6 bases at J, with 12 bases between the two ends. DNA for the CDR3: TGTGCCAGCAGTGTAGCCAGGGTCGATGGCTACACCTTC. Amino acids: CASSVARVDGYTF.

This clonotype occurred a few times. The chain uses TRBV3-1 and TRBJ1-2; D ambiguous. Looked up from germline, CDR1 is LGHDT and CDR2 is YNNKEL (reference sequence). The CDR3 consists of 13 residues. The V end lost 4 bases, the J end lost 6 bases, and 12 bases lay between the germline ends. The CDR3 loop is CASSRPGWHGYTF. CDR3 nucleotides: TGTGCCAGCAGCCGCCCCGGATGGCATGGCTACACCTTC.

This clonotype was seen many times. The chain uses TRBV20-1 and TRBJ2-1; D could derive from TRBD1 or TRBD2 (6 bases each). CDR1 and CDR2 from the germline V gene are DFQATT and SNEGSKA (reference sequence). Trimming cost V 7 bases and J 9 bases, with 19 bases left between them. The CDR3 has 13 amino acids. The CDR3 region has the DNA TGCAGTGTCATATGGGGGGCCGTCCCTGAGCAGTTCTTC. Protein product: CSVIWGAVPEQFF.

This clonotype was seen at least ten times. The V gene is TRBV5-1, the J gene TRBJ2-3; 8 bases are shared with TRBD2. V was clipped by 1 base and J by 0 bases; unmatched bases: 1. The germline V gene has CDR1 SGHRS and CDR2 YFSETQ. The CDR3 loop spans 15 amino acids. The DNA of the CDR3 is TGCGCCAGCAGCTTGACTAGCGGAAGCACAGATACGCAGTATTTT. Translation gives CASSLTSGSTDTQYF.

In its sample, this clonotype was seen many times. CDR3 nucleotide sequence: TGTGCCAGCAGTTTTCCCCGGACTAGCGGAAACACCGGGGAGCTGTTTTTT. It yields the protein CASSFPRTSGNTGELFF. The chain combines TRBV12-3 or TRBV12-4 with TRBJ2-2; TRBD2 agrees at 10 bases. The CDR3 extends over 17 amino acids. The V and J ends lost 3 bases and 2 bases, in that order; junction bases with no gene match: 6.

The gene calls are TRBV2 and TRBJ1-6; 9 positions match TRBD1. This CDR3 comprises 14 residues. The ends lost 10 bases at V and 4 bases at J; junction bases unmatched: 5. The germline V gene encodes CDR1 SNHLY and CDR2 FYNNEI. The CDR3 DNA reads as TGTGCCACAACAGGGGGCATTTATAATTCACCCCTCCACTTT. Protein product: CATTGGIYNSPLHF.

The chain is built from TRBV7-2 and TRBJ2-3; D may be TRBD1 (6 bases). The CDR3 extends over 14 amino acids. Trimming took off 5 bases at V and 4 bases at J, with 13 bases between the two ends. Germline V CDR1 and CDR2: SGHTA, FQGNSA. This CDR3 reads CASSRRQVPDTQYF. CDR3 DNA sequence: TGTGCCAGCAGCCGTAGACAGGTCCCAGATACGCAGTATTTT.

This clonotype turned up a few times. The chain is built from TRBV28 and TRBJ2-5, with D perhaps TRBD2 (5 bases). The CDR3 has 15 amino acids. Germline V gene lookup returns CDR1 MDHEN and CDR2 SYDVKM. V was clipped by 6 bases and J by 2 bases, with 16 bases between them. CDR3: CASSPPLADQETQYF. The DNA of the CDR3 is TGTGCCAGCAGCCCCCCCCTAGCAGATCAAGAGACCCAGTACTTC.

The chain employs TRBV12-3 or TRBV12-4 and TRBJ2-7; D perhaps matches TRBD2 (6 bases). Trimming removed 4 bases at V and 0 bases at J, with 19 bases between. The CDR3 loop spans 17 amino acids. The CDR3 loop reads CASSSALGGVFSYEQYF. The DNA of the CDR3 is TGTGCCAGCAGTTCCGCGCTGGGGGGAGTTTTCTCCTACGAGCAGTACTTC.

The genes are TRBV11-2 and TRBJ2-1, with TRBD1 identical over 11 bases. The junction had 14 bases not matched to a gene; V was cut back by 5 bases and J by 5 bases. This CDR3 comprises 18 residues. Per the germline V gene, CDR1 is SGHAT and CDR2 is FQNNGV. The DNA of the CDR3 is TGTGCCAGCAGCCCCCGGGGTCTCCAGGACAGGGGGCACAATGAGCAGTTCTTC. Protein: CASSPRGLQDRGHNEQFF.

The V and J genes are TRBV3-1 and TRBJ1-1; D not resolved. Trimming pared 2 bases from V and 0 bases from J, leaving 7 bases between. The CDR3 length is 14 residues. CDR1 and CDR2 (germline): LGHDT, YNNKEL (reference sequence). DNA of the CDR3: TGTGCCAGCAGCCAATCCGGCCTGAACACTGAAGCTTTCTTT. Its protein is CASSQSGLNTEAFF.

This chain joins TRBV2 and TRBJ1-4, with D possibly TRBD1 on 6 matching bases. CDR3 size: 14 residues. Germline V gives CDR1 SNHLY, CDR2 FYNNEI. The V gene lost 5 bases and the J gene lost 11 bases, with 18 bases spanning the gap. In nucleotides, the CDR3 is TGTGCCAGCAGTCGACACGGGGACACCTCGAAACTGTTTTTT. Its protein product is CASSRHGDTSKLFF.

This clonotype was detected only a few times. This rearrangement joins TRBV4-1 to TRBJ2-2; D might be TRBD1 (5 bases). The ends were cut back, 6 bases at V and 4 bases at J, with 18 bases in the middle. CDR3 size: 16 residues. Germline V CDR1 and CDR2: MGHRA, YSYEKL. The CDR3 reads CASRPRVVESTGELFF. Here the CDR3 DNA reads TGCGCCAGCAGGCCCAGGGTGGTTGAGAGCACCGGGGAGCTGTTTTTT.

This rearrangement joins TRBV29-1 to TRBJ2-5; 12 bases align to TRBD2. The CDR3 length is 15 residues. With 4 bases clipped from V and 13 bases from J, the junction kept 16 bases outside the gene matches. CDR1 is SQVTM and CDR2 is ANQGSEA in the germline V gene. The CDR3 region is CSVGGGLAGGSSMYF. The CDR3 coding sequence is TGCAGCGTTGGAGGGGGGCTAGCGGGAGGGTCCTCGATGTACTTC.

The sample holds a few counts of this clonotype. The CDR3 is CATSRGNRLEQYF. CDR3 nucleotide sequence: TGTGCCACCAGCAGGGGAAACCGACTAGAGCAGTACTTC. The rearrangement uses TRBV15 and TRBJ2-7, with a weak D call TRBD2 (5 bases). Germline V gene data show CDR1 as LNHNV and CDR2 as YYDKDF (reference sequence). Trimming cost V 3 bases and J 7 bases, with 13 bases left between them. The CDR3 runs 13 residues.

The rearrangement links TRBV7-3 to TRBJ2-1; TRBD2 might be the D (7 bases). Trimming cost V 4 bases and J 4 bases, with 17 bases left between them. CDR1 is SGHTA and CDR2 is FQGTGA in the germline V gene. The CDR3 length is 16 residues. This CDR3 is CASSSGGGSTYNEQFF. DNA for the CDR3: TGTGCCAGCAGCTCGGGGGGCGGGAGTACGTACAATGAGCAGTTCTTC.

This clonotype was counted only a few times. The CDR3 DNA follows: TGCAGCGACGAAGGCGTTCCGTACGAGCAGTACTTC. Its protein is CSDEGVPYEQYF. The chain has TRBV29-1 and TRBJ2-7; D gene ambiguous. V was pared by 7 bases and J by 4 bases, with 14 bases between. Looked up from germline, CDR1 is SQVTM and CDR2 is ANQGSEA. CDR3 length: 12 amino acids.

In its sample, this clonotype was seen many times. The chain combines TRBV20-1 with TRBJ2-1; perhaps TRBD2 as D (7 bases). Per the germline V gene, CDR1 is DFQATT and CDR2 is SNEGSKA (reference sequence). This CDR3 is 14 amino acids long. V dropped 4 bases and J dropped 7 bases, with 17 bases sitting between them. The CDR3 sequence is CSAKGGAYLNEQFF. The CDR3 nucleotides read TGCAGTGCTAAAGGGGGGGCATATCTGAATGAGCAGTTCTTC.

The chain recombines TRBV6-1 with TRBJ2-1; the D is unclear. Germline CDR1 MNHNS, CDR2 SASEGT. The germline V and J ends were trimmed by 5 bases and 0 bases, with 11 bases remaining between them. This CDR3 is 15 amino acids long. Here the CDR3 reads CASSLSFGSYNEQFF. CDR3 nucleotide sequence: TGTGCCAGCAGTCTTAGCTTCGGCTCCTACAATGAGCAGTTCTTC.

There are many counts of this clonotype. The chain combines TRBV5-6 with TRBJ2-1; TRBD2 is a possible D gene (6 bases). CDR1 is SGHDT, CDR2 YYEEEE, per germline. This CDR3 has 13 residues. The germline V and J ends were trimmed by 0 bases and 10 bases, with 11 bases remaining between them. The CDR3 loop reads CASSLVSGSEQFF. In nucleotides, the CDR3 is TGTGCCAGCAGCTTGGTCAGCGGGTCCGAGCAGTTCTTC.

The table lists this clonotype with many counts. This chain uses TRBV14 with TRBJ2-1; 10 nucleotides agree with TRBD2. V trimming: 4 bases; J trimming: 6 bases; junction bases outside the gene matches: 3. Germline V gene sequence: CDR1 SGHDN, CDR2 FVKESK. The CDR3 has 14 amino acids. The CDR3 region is CASSLTSGINEQFF. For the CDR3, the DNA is TGTGCCAGCAGCCTAACTAGCGGGATCAATGAGCAGTTCTTC.

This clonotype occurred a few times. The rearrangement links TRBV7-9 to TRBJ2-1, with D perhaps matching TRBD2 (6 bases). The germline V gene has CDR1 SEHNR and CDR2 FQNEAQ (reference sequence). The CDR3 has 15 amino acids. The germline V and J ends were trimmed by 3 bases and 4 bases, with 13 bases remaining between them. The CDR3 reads CASSFPGLKYNEQFF. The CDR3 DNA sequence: TGTGCCAGCAGCTTCCCGGGACTGAAGTACAATGAGCAGTTCTTC.

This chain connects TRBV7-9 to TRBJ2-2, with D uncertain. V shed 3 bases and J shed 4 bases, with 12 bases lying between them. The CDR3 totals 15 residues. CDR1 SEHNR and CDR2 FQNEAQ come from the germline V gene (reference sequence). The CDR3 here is CASSLPVYRTGELFF. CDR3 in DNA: TGTGCCAGCAGCTTGCCGGTATATCGCACCGGGGAGCTGTTTTTT. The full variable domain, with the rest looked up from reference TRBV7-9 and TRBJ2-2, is DTGVSQNPRHKITKRGQNVTFRCDPISEHNRLYWYRQTLGQGPEFLTYFQNEAQLEKSRLLSDRFSAERPKGSFSTLEIQRTEQGDSAMYLCASSLPVYRTGELFFGEGSRLTVL.